The rows below give T cell receptor beta chains drawn from one sample of a study of T-cell memory formation after mild COVID-19. TCRdb itself ran the 5' RACE reads through MiXCR, one entry per CDR3 protein. The table shows fewer than 250,000 distinct CDR3 sequences, with roughly a tenth occurring only once. The sample taken for sequencing was PBMCs or a T cell subset sorted from them (not recorded which). The receptors were gathered from a man between 18 and 29 years old who had mild COVID-19 (a few samples of this study predate the infection). Cell type and time point are not known. Both conserved end residues are part of each CDR3. A D gene is named only where the DNA matches it firmly. Expanded clones are given a class, and other clones once, few, many or no size at all.

DNA: TGTGCCAGCAGCTCCTACTGGTACAATGAGCAGTTCTTC; CDR3: CASSSYWYNEQFF; V: TRBV7-2; D: NA; J: TRBJ2-1; size: NA
DNA: TGTGCCAGCTCACCAGGGGTTCAGCAAGAGACCCAGTACTTC; CDR3: CASSPGVQQETQYF; V: TRBV18; D: NA; J: TRBJ2-5; size: NA
DNA: TGCAGTGCCCCTCGGGGGGGTCGAACTGAAGCTTTCTTT; CDR3: CSAPRGGRTEAFF; V: TRBV20-1; D: NA; J: TRBJ1-1; size: many
DNA: TGTGCCAGCAGCTTAGTAGGGGGCGCGGCCAAAAACATTCAGTACTTC; CDR3: CASSLVGGAAKNIQYF; V: TRBV7-2; D: TRBD1; J: TRBJ2-4; size: few
DNA: TGTGCCAGCAGTTACTCCCCTCGGGGGCGCTCCTACAATGAGCAGTTCTTC; CDR3: CASSYSPRGRSYNEQFF; V: TRBV6-5; D: NA; J: TRBJ2-1; size: few
DNA: TGCGCCAGCAGCCCACTGGGGGAATCCACTGAAGCTTTCTTT; CDR3: CASSPLGESTEAFF; V: TRBV5-1; D: NA; J: TRBJ1-1; size: many
DNA: TGCGCCAGCAGCTTGGCCCAGGGGGTGAACGATGGCTACACCTTC; CDR3: CASSLAQGVNDGYTF; V: TRBV5-1; D: TRBD1; J: TRBJ1-2; size: NA
DNA: TGTGCCAGCACCGCCGTAGGGGGTTGGTTGTACACTGAAGCTTTCTTT; CDR3: CASTAVGGWLYTEAFF; V: TRBV11-2; D: NA; J: TRBJ1-1; size: NA
DNA: TGCAGTGCTAGAGATTACGGGACCGGGGAGCTGTTTTTT; CDR3: CSARDYGTGELFF; V: TRBV20-1; D: NA; J: TRBJ2-2; size: few
DNA: TGTGCCAGCAGCTTAGGGGCTAGCGGTGAAGAGACCAAGTACTTC; CDR3: CASSLGASGEETKYF; V: TRBV7-9; D: TRBD2; J: TRBJ2-5; size: NA
DNA: TGCGCCAGCGGGTCCCTCTTTGGCACAGATACGCAGTATTTT; CDR3: CASGSLFGTDTQYF; V: TRBV5-1; D: NA; J: TRBJ2-3; size: few
DNA: TGTGCCAGCAGCTTAAGCCCCACGGAGGGAGCTTTCTTT; CDR3: CASSLSPTEGAFF; V: TRBV7-2; D: NA; J: TRBJ1-1; size: NA
DNA: TGTGCCTCCCTCTTCGGACAGGGTAACAATGAGCAGTTCTTC; CDR3: CASLFGQGNNEQFF; V: TRBV10-3; D: TRBD1; J: TRBJ2-1; size: many
DNA: TGCGCCAGCAGCCAGGGACAGGGTCTCACTGAAGCTTTCTTT; CDR3: CASSQGQGLTEAFF; V: TRBV5-1; D: TRBD1; J: TRBJ1-1; size: NA
DNA: TGCAGTGCTACAAATTGGGGGGGCCGGAATGAGCAGTTCTTC; CDR3: CSATNWGGRNEQFF; V: TRBV20-1; D: NA; J: TRBJ2-1; size: few
DNA: TGTGCCAGCAGCCAAGTGTACTGGTCAGATACGCAGTATTTT; CDR3: CASSQVYWSDTQYF; V: TRBV3-1; D: NA; J: TRBJ2-3; size: NA
DNA: TGCGCCAGCAGCCTGGACGGCTACTCTGGAAACACCATATATTTT; CDR3: CASSLDGYSGNTIYF; V: TRBV5-1; D: NA; J: TRBJ1-3; size: many
DNA: TGTGCCAGCAGCCGAGACTCTATGTCACCCCTCCACTTT; CDR3: CASSRDSMSPLHF; V: TRBV7-2; D: NA; J: TRBJ1-6; size: NA
DNA: TGTGCCAGCAGCTCGGGACATAATGGAAAACTGTTTTTT; CDR3: CASSSGHNGKLFF; V: TRBV7-2; D: NA; J: TRBJ1-4; size: many
DNA: TGCAGTGCTAGAGATGGACGAGCCGGGGAGACCCAGTACTTC; CDR3: CSARDGRAGETQYF; V: TRBV20-1; D: NA; J: TRBJ2-5; size: many
DNA: TGTGCCAGCAGTGACGGGGGTCGTGGCTACACCTTC; CDR3: CASSDGGRGYTF; V: TRBV6-1; D: NA; J: TRBJ1-2; size: once
DNA: TGTGCCAGCACCCGGGACAATGGCTACACCTTC; CDR3: CASTRDNGYTF; V: TRBV2; D: NA; J: TRBJ1-2; size: NA
DNA: TGTGCCAGCCCCGTAGAGACACGGTACGAGCAGTACTTC; CDR3: CASPVETRYEQYF; V: TRBV9; D: NA; J: TRBJ2-7; size: NA
DNA: TGTGCCAGTATCTCCCGGGGGGGGATGAGAAGCAATCAGCCCCAGCATTTT; CDR3: CASISRGGMRSNQPQHF; V: TRBV19; D: NA; J: TRBJ1-5; size: NA
DNA: TGTGCCACCAGCAGACTCGGGGGATGGGAGACCCAGTACTTC; CDR3: CATSRLGGWETQYF; V: TRBV15; D: NA; J: TRBJ2-5; size: few
DNA: TGTGCCAGCAGCTTGAGGCAGACTAGCACAGATACGCAGTATTTT; CDR3: CASSLRQTSTDTQYF; V: TRBV5-8; D: NA; J: TRBJ2-3; size: few
DNA: TGCGCCAGCAGCCTCCTACCGGGACTTAATTCACCCCTCCACTTT; CDR3: CASSLLPGLNSPLHF; V: TRBV5-1; D: NA; J: TRBJ1-6; size: NA
DNA: TGTGCCAGCGTGGGCCAAGAGACCCAGTACTTC; CDR3: CASVGQETQYF; V: TRBV2; D: NA; J: TRBJ2-5; size: NA
DNA: TGCAGCGGTGCAGGGGTTCGCACTGAAGCTTTCTTT; CDR3: CSGAGVRTEAFF; V: TRBV29-1; D: NA; J: TRBJ1-1; size: NA
DNA: TGTGCCAGCAGTAAGAATAGCGGGGGGGCCTATGAGCAGTTCTTC; CDR3: CASSKNSGGAYEQFF; V: TRBV7-2; D: TRBD2; J: TRBJ2-1; size: few
DNA: TGTGCCATCAGTGAGTCGGAGTACCAAGAGACCCAGTACTTC; CDR3: CAISESEYQETQYF; V: TRBV10-3; D: NA; J: TRBJ2-5; size: few
DNA: TGTGCCAGCAGCGCCGTGGGACAGGGTGGAACAGATACGCAGTATTTT; CDR3: CASSAVGQGGTDTQYF; V: TRBV12-3/TRBV12-4; D: TRBD1; J: TRBJ2-3; size: few
DNA: TGCAGTGCTAGATCAAGGCCCCGTGAAAAACTGTTTTTT; CDR3: CSARSRPREKLFF; V: TRBV20-1; D: NA; J: TRBJ1-4; size: few
DNA: TGTGCCTATCGCCTTCCGGGGGACAGGGTTAAGGGGGCTAACTATGGCTACACCTTC; CDR3: CAYRLPGDRVKGANYGYTF; V: TRBV30; D: TRBD1; J: TRBJ1-2; size: NA
DNA: TGCAGTGCTAGAGATGTATCCGGGCAGGCGGACGGAGCTTTCTTT; CDR3: CSARDVSGQADGAFF; V: TRBV20-1; D: NA; J: TRBJ1-1; size: NA
DNA: TGTGCCAGCTTTGCGGGGGGTGGTACAGATACGCAGTATTTT; CDR3: CASFAGGGTDTQYF; V: TRBV5-4; D: TRBD2; J: TRBJ2-3; size: few
DNA: TGTGCCAGCAGCGTAGACGCGGGGTCCTACAATGAGCAGTTCTTC; CDR3: CASSVDAGSYNEQFF; V: TRBV9; D: NA; J: TRBJ2-1; size: NA
DNA: TGCGCCAGCAGCCAAGCTTTTGGGGGCGGATATAATTCACCCCTCCACTTT; CDR3: CASSQAFGGGYNSPLHF; V: TRBV4-1; D: NA; J: TRBJ1-6; size: few
DNA: TGCAGTGCTACAGGGTCGAAGACCCAGTACTTC; CDR3: CSATGSKTQYF; V: TRBV20-1; D: NA; J: TRBJ2-5; size: few
DNA: TGTGCCAGCAGCCAAGGCGGACTAGCGGGGGGCGCCTACAATGAGCAGTTCTTC; CDR3: CASSQGGLAGGAYNEQFF; V: TRBV4-2; D: TRBD2; J: TRBJ2-1; size: few
DNA: TGTGCCAGCAGCCCAATAGCGGGGGGTAGTTACAATGAGCAGTTCTTC; CDR3: CASSPIAGGSYNEQFF; V: TRBV5-5; D: TRBD2; J: TRBJ2-1; size: NA
DNA: TGTGCCAGCAGCTTCAGGGGCTACAATGAGCAGTTCTTC; CDR3: CASSFRGYNEQFF; V: TRBV5-6; D: NA; J: TRBJ2-1; size: few
DNA: TGTGCCAGCAGCCTCGCGGGGCAAAATGAGCAGTTCTTC; CDR3: CASSLAGQNEQFF; V: TRBV5-5; D: NA; J: TRBJ2-1; size: NA
DNA: TGTGCCAGCAGACTAACCCGGGACGCCCAGCATTTT; CDR3: CASRLTRDAQHF; V: TRBV28; D: NA; J: TRBJ1-5; size: few
DNA: TGTGCCAGCAGCCTTAGCCAGGGTCAGGGCTACACCTTC; CDR3: CASSLSQGQGYTF; V: TRBV7-2; D: NA; J: TRBJ1-2; size: NA
DNA: TGTGCCAGCAGTCTTGTGGGGACGCAGTATTTT; CDR3: CASSLVGTQYF; V: TRBV28; D: NA; J: TRBJ2-3; size: few
DNA: TGTGCCAGCAGCAAAGGAGGACTAGCGGGGGGCTCAGATACGCAGTATTTT; CDR3: CASSKGGLAGGSDTQYF; V: TRBV21-1; D: NA; J: TRBJ2-3; size: NA
DNA: TGTGCCAGCTCACCAGGATTAGTAGTCGAGAGAGAGCAGTTCTTC; CDR3: CASSPGLVVEREQFF; V: TRBV18; D: NA; J: TRBJ2-1; size: NA
DNA: TGTGCCAGCAGATCAGTAACTGAAGCTTTCTTT; CDR3: CASRSVTEAFF; V: TRBV6-2/TRBV6-3; D: NA; J: TRBJ1-1; size: NA